Below, 22 T cell receptor beta chains from the same sample are listed, as sequenced in a study of OX40 agonist ivuxolimab in advanced cancers. This table comes from immunoSEQ multiplex PCR, and its TCRdb copy is limited to in-frame clones, with some not included. The data show approximately 100,000 clones, 90% seen once. This sample comprised CD4+ or CD8+ T cells sorted from blood, obtained in a trial of the OX40 agonist ivuxolimab. These receptors came from an adult with an advanced solid tumor such as melanoma, head and neck, liver or kidney cancer.

The chain combines TRBV27 with TRBJ1-5; D ambiguous. This CDR3 spans 15 amino acids. Deletions cut 2 bases from V and 0 bases from J, with 8 bases between. The germline V gene encodes CDR1 MNHEY and CDR2 SMNVEV (reference sequence). CDR3 protein: CASSLNEGSNQPQHF. CDR3 bases: TGTGCCAGCAGTTTAAATGAGGGTAGCAATCAGCCCCAGCATTTT.

This chain joins TRBV30 and TRBJ2-7, with 8 bases matching TRBD2. The CDR3 contains 13 residues. Looked up from germline, CDR1 is GTSNPN and CDR2 is SVGIG (reference sequence). With 3 bases clipped from V and 6 bases from J, the junction kept 7 bases outside the gene matches. CDR3 sequence (DNA): TGTGCCTGGAGAAGGGGCGGGAGGACCGAGCAGTACTTC. Translation: CAWRRGGRTEQYF.

The chain links TRBV4-2 to TRBJ1-5, with D maybe TRBD1 (6 bases). CDR1 is LGHNA, CDR2 YNFKEQ, per germline. V was cut by 1 base and J by 4 bases, with 11 bases left in between. The CDR3 runs to 15 residues. The CDR3 DNA is TGTGCCAGCAGCCAAGGAGGGGGTTGGAATCAGCCCCAGCATTTT. It encodes CASSQGGGWNQPQHF.

The V and J genes are TRBV19 and TRBJ2-5, with D perhaps matching TRBD1 (6 bases). CDR3 length equals 14 residues. Trimming cost V 10 bases and J 2 bases, with 17 bases left between them. Germline assignment: CDR1 LNHDA and CDR2 SQIVND (reference sequence). The CDR3 nucleotides are TGTGCCACCCAACAACAGGGTCGGCAAGAGACCCAGTACTTC. Its protein is CATQQQGRQETQYF.

The chain couples TRBV14 to TRBJ2-1; TRBD1 matches at 9 bases. CDR3 length: 18 amino acids. Germline loops: CDR1 SGHDN, CDR2 FVKESK. V lost 2 bases, J lost 3 bases, and 11 bases stayed unmatched. The CDR3 is CASSQWRPRTGDYNEQFF. CDR3 DNA sequence: TGTGCCAGCAGCCAATGGCGGCCCAGGACAGGGGACTACAATGAGCAGTTCTTC.

The rearrangement uses TRBV9 and TRBJ2-5, with 7 nucleotides matching TRBD2. CDR1 and CDR2 from the germline V gene are SGDLS and YYNGEE. V shed 0 bases, J shed 5 bases, and the junction held 7 bases outside the gene matches. The CDR3 loop spans 15 amino acids. The CDR3 nucleotides read TGTGCCAGCAGCGTAGGTCTCCTAGCGGTGGAGACCCAGTACTTC. Residues: CASSVGLLAVETQYF.

About this clone itself: The limits of the CDR3 on the DNA are not certain, so only TCRdb's listed CDR3 is given. The chain couples TRBV28 to TRBJ2-5; the table's D call of TRBD1 was not tested on the DNA. The germline V gene has CDR1 MDHEN and CDR2 SYDVKM. 14 amino acids form the CDR3, both terminal residues included. CDR3 residues: CASSFLAGQGTQYF.

This clone came up a few times. The chain joins TRBV4-2 to TRBJ2-2; 11 bases are shared with TRBD2. J was trimmed by 4 bases and V by 2 bases; bases with no gene match: 18. Germline CDR1 is LGHNA and CDR2 is YNFKEQ. This CDR3 comprises 21 residues. CDR3 DNA sequence: TGTGCCAGCAGCCAACCAATCTTACATCAAACCGGGACTAGCGGCACCGGGGAGCTGTTTTTT. This codes for CASSQPILHQTGTSGTGELFF.

The chain recombines TRBV7-2 with TRBJ2-3; D gene ambiguous. Per the germline V gene, CDR1 is SGHTA and CDR2 is FQGNSA. This CDR3 spans 15 amino acids. Trimming removed 5 bases from V and 2 bases from J, with 14 bases in between. This CDR3 reads CASSPSVLVTDTQYF. CDR3 DNA: TGTGCCAGCAGCCCCTCGGTGCTTGTCACAGATACGCAGTATTTT.

The chain is built from TRBV19 and TRBJ2-5, with 12 bases lining up with TRBD2. The V segment lost 6 bases and the J segment 5 bases; nucleotides outside the gene matches: 7. The CDR3 is 15 residues long. Germline CDR1 LNHDA, CDR2 SQIVND (reference sequence). The CDR3 bases are TGTGCCAGTAGCCCGACTAGCGGGAGAGCGGAGACCCAGTACTTC. Its translation is CASSPTSGRAETQYF.

This clone was picked up a small number of times. The chain uses TRBV28 and TRBJ1-5; 9 positions agree with TRBD1. The germline gives CDR1 MDHEN, CDR2 SYDVKM. V gave up 6 bases and J gave up 1 base; unmatched junction bases: 7. This CDR3 region has 16 residues. DNA for the CDR3: TGTGCCAGCAGACCAGGGACAGGGAGAAGCAATCAGCCCCAGCATTTT. Its translation: CASRPGTGRSNQPQHF. The variable domain in full, completed from reference TRBV28 and TRBJ1-5, reads DVKVTQSSRYLVKRTGEKVFLECVQDMDHENMFWYRQDPGLGLRLIYFSYDVKMKEKGDIPEGYSVSREKKERFSLILESASTNQTSMYLCASRPGTGRSNQPQHFGDGTRLSIL.

This clone was seen once. The V call is TRBV11-1, the J call TRBJ1-2, with D possibly TRBD1 on 6 matching bases. V lost 5 bases to trimming and J lost 8 bases, with 15 bases between them. In germline, CDR1 is SGHAT, CDR2 FQDESV (reference sequence). CDR3 length equals 13 residues. CDR3 sequence (DNA): TGTGCCAGCAGCCCCTACAGGGAATGGGGCTACACCTTC. Its protein product is CASSPYREWGYTF.

This chain connects TRBV5-5 to TRBJ2-7; D is perhaps TRBD2 (5 bases). V was cut by 2 bases and J by 6 bases, with 12 bases left in between. Looked up from germline, CDR1 is SGHKS and CDR2 is YYEKEE (reference sequence). The CDR3 has 13 amino acids. CDR3 region: CASSFRLFSEQYF. The CDR3 DNA reads TGTGCCAGCAGCTTCCGACTATTCAGCGAGCAGTACTTC.

A single count supports this clone. J is TRBJ2-7 and V is TRBV2, with D unclear. CDR1 SNHLY and CDR2 FYNNEI come from the germline V gene. This CDR3 region has 12 residues. Trimming stripped 3 bases from V and 5 bases from J, with 8 bases between. In nucleotides, the CDR3 is TGTGCCAGCAGTGACCCGACCCACGAGCAGTACTTC. This encodes CASSDPTHEQYF.

This rearrangement joins TRBV10-3 to TRBJ1-2; D is uncertain. Germline V gene lookup returns CDR1 ENHRY and CDR2 SYGVKD. CDR3 size: 13 residues. Trimming pared 3 bases from V and 11 bases from J, leaving 16 bases between. In DNA, the CDR3 is TGTGCCATCAGTGATCCCCGTGGGCCCCTATACACCTTC. It yields the protein CAISDPRGPLYTF.

J is TRBJ1-1 and V is TRBV6-5; D uncertain. Between the trimmed V and J ends, which lost 6 bases and 2 bases, there was a span of 16 bases. This CDR3 has 15 amino acids. Per germline, CDR1 MNHEY and CDR2 SVGAGI. The CDR3 reads CASSSSPGYNTEAFF. As DNA, the CDR3 is TGTGCCAGCAGCTCTTCTCCGGGGTATAACACTGAAGCTTTCTTT.

The chain uses TRBV5-1 and TRBJ2-5, with D perhaps TRBD2 (5 bases). Germline CDR1 and CDR2: SGHRS and YFSETQ. The CDR3 is made up of 15 amino acids. V was cut by 4 bases and J by 5 bases, with 18 bases left in between. The CDR3 reads CASSPPGRTAETQYF. The CDR3 nucleotides read TGCGCCAGCAGCCCGCCCGGACGGACTGCCGAGACCCAGTACTTC. Filled out from reference TRBV5-1 and TRBJ2-5, the complete variable domain reads KAGVTQTPRYLIKTRGQQVTLSCSPISGHRSVSWYQQTPGQGLQFLFEYFSETQRNKGNFPGRFSGRQFSNSRSEMNVSTLELGDSALYLCASSPPGRTAETQYFGPGTRLLVL.

This chain uses TRBV2 with TRBJ2-2; 9 bases map to TRBD1. Trimming removed 6 bases from V and 3 bases from J; junction bases left unmatched: 5. CDR3 length: 15 amino acids. In germline, CDR1 is SNHLY, CDR2 FYNNEI. The CDR3 sequence is CASRGQGTDTGELFF. The CDR3 coding sequence is TGTGCCAGCAGGGGACAGGGTACCGACACCGGGGAGCTGTTTTTT.

The rearrangement links TRBV10-3 to TRBJ2-7, with 10 bases identical to TRBD1. The CDR3 spans 14 residues. V shed 7 bases and J 6 bases; nucleotides not matched to a gene: 9. Germline-derived CDR1 and CDR2 are ENHRY and SYGVKD. The CDR3 DNA follows: TGTGCCATCACCTACCAAAGGACAGGGGGCGAGCAGTACTTC. Residues: CAITYQRTGGEQYF.

The chain has TRBV18 and TRBJ2-1, with D possibly TRBD2 on 6 matching bases. This CDR3 region has 13 residues. Trimming stripped 3 bases from V and 3 bases from J, with 6 bases between. From germline, CDR1 is KGHSH and CDR2 LQKENI. The DNA of the CDR3 is TGTGCCAGCTCACCCGGGGGCTACAATGAGCAGTTCTTC. It specifies CASSPGGYNEQFF. The whole variable domain, filled in from reference TRBV18 and TRBJ2-1, reads NAGVMQNPRHLVRRRGQEARLRCSPMKGHSHVYWYRQLPEEGLKFMVYLQKENIIDESGMPKERFSAEFPKEGPSILRIQQVVRGDSAAYFCASSPGGYNEQFFGPGTRLTVL.

A single count supports this clone. The genes are TRBV6-5 and TRBJ2-3; TRBD1 might be the D (5 bases). The CDR3 spans 14 residues. The V and J ends lost 2 bases and 2 bases respectively, with 8 bases between them. Germline CDR1 and CDR2: MNHEY and SVGAGI. This chain's CDR3 is CASSYQGNTDTQYF. Written as DNA, the CDR3 is TGTGCCAGCAGTTACCAGGGAAACACAGATACGCAGTATTTT.

This clone was observed a single time. The V call is TRBV28, the J call TRBJ2-1, with 11 bases aligning to TRBD2. Germline V gene sequence: CDR1 MDHEN, CDR2 SYDVKM. V shed 6 bases and J 7 bases; nucleotides not matched to a gene: 2. CDR3 size: 13 residues. The CDR3 sequence: CASSSSGRNEQFF. The CDR3 DNA reads TGTGCCAGCAGCTCTAGCGGGAGGAATGAGCAGTTCTTC.